This is a list of T cell receptor beta chains from one sample in a study of memory CD4+ T cells and cytomegalovirus serostatus. Clones were sequenced by immunoSEQ multiplex PCR, and TCRdb holds only the in-frame ones, with some missing. This table holds approximately 61,000 clones, 80% found once. Source material: memory CD4+ T cells from blood. These receptors originate from an adult in good health and CMV-seronegative. Some clones in this sample may be carry-over from other donors' samples. Both conserved end residues are part of each CDR3. The D gene is left open where the match is weak. Size tells how often a clone was seen (once, few, many) or the class of an expanded clone, and some rows leave it out.

J gene | V gene | clone size | D gene | CDR3 DNA | CDR3 protein
TRBJ1-3 | TRBV30 | once | . | TGTGCCTGGAGTTATGGTTTAAACACCATATATTTT | CAWSYGLNTIYF
TRBJ2-7 | TRBV5-1 | . | TRBD2 | TGCGCCAGCAGCCTGGGACTATCACCCTACGAGCAGTACTTC | CASSLGLSPYEQYF
TRBJ1-4 | TRBV5-1 | . | . | TGCGCCAGCAGCCGAATTAGTGGAGATCAACTGTTTTTT | CASSRISGDQLFF
TRBJ2-2 | TRBV4-3 | . | . | TGCGCCAGCAGCCAAGCTCGGAGGTACACCGGGGAGCTGTTTTTT | CASSQARRYTGELFF
TRBJ2-1 | TRBV4-1 | . | TRBD2 | TGCGCCAGCAGCCAAACGGGACTAGCGGTCAATGAGCAGTTCTTC | CASSQTGLAVNEQFF
TRBJ1-6 | TRBV11-2 | . | TRBD1 | TGTGCCAGCAGCCCGGGACAGGGAAGTTCACCCCTCCACTTT | CASSPGQGSSPLHF
TRBJ2-7 | TRBV30 | . | TRBD1 | TGTGCCTGTAGGCCGACAGGGGGCTTCTACGAGCAGTACTTC | CACRPTGGFYEQYF
TRBJ2-7 | TRBV2 | . | . | TGTGCCAGCCATCGACGAATTCGCTCCTACGAGCAGTACTTC | CASHRRIRSYEQYF
TRBJ2-1 | TRBV4-2 | . | TRBD2 | TGTGCCAGCAGCCCCAAGACTAGCGGGAGGGACAATGAGCAGTTCTTC | CASSPKTSGRDNEQFF
TRBJ2-6 | TRBV9 | . | TRBD2 | TGTGCCAGCAGCGCAGGGACTAGCGGGGCCAACGTCCTGACTTTC | CASSAGTSGANVLTF
TRBJ2-1 | TRBV5-5 | once | . | TGTGCCAGCAGCTTGGTGGTGACAGGTTACAATGAGCAGTTCTTC | CASSLVVTGYNEQFF
TRBJ1-4 | TRBV6-1 | . | TRBD1 | TGTGCCAGCAGTGAACGGGACAGGGGGCGCAGAGGTGAAAAACTGTTTTTT | CASSERDRGRRGEKLFF
TRBJ2-2 | TRBV7-9 | . | TRBD2 | TGTGCCAGCAGCTTAGTTTCGACTAGCGGCAACACCGGGGAGCTGTTTTTT | CASSLVSTSGNTGELFF
TRBJ2-7 | TRBV18 | . | TRBD1 | TGTGCCAGCTCACCCATCATGACAGGGGAGATTTACGAGCAGTACTTC | CASSPIMTGEIYEQYF
TRBJ2-3 | TRBV6-1 | . | TRBD1 | TGTGCCAGCAGGACCGGGACAGGGACAGATACGCAGTATTTT | CASRTGTGTDTQYF
TRBJ1-2 | TRBV5-6 | . | . | TGTGCCAGCAGCCTGGCTCGGGCCTCCTATGGCTACACCTTC | CASSLARASYGYTF
TRBJ1-1 | TRBV18 | . | . | TGTGCCAGCTCACCACGGGCCCAGCTGGACACTGAAGCTTTCTTT | CASSPRAQLDTEAFF
TRBJ1-2 | TRBV11-2 | . | TRBD1 | TGTGCCAGCAGCTTAACAGGGGGTAGGGGCTACACCTTC | CASSLTGGRGYTF
TRBJ1-4 | TRBV7-2 | . | . | TGTGCCAGCAGCCCTCGGGGGGCGCAGGAAAAACTGTTTTTT | CASSPRGAQEKLFF
TRBJ1-2 | TRBV11-2 | . | TRBD1 | TGTGCCAGCGGAGCAGACAGGGTTGACTATGGCTACACCTTC | CASGADRVDYGYTF
TRBJ2-2 | TRBV9 | few | . | TGTGCCACGGGGGACGGGCGGGCCACCGGGGAGCTGTTTTTT | CATGDGRATGELFF
TRBJ2-5 | TRBV21-1 | . | . | TGTGCCAGCAGCAAAGGAAACCGGGACAAGGCGGGCGGGACCCAGTACTTC | CASSKGNRDKAGGTQYF
TRBJ2-7 | TRBV7-8 | . | . | TGTGCCAGCAGCACCCAGAGGGGCGTAAGCTCCTACGAGCAGTACTTC | CASSTQRGVSSYEQYF
TRBJ2-5 | TRBV7-2 | . | TRBD2 | TGTGCCAGCAGCTTAATCGGGGGGGCAGGAGAGACCCAGTACTTC | CASSLIGGAGETQYF